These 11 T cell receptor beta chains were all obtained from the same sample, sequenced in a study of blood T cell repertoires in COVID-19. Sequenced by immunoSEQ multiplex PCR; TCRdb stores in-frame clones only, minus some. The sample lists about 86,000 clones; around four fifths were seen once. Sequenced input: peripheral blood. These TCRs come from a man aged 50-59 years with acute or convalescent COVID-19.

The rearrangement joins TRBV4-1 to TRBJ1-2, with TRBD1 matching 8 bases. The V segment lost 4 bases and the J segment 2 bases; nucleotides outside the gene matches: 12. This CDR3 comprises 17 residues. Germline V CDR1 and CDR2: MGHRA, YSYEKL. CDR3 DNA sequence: TGCGCCAGCAGCCCGGGTACCACCAGGGGGCGGAACTATGGCTACACCTTC. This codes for CASSPGTTRGRNYGYTF.

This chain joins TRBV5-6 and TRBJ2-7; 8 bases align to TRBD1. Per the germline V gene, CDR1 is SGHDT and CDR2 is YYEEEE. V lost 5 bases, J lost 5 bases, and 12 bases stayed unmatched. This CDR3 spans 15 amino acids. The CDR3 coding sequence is TGTGCCAGCAGACCGCCGGGACAGGCGATAGACGAGCAGTACTTC. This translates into CASRPPGQAIDEQYF.

The DNA of the CDR3 is TGTGCCAGCTCCCCAGGCGAGACAGACAACTACGAGCAGTACTTC. Protein: CASSPGETDNYEQYF. The chain couples TRBV18 to TRBJ2-7; a weak D match, TRBD1 (5 bases). This CDR3 has 15 residues. The germline V and J ends were trimmed by 6 bases and 3 bases, with 18 bases remaining between them. Germline V lookup: CDR1 KGHSH, CDR2 LQKENI.

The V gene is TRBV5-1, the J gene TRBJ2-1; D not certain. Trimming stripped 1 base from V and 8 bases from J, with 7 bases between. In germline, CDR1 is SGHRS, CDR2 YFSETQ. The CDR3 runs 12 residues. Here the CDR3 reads CASSLLRDEQFF. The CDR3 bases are TGCGCCAGCAGCTTGCTACGGGATGAGCAGTTCTTC.

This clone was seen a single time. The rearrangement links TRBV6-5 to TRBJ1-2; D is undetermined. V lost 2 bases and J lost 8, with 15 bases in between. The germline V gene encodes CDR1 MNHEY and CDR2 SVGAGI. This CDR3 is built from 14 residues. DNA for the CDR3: TGTGCCAGCAGTTACACGACCTCGGGTCGAGGCTACACCTTC. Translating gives CASSYTTSGRGYTF.

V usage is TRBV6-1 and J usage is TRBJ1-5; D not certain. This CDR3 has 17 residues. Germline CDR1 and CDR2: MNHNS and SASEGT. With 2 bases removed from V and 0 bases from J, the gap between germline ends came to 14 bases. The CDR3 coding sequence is TGTGCCAGCAGTGAAAAATGGAGTCAGAGTAGCAATCAGCCCCAGCATTTT. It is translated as CASSEKWSQSSNQPQHF.

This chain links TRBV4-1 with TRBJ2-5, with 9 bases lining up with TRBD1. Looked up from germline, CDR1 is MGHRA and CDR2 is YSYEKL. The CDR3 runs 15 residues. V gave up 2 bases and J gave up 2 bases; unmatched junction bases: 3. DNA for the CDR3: TGCGCCAGCAGCCAACCCGGACAGGGGCAAGAGACCCAGTACTTC. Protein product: CASSQPGQGQETQYF.

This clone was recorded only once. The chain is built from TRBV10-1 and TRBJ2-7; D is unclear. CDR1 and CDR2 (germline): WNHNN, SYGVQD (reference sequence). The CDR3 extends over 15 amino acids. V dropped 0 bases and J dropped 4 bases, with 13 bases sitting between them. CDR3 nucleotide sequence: TGCGCCAGCAGTGAGTCGATTTCATCCGAGTACGAGCAGTACTTC. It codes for CASSESISSEYEQYF.

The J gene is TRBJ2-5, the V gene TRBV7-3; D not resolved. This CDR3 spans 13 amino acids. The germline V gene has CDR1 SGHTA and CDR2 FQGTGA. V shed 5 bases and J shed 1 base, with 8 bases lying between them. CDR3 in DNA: TGTGCCAGCAGCCTGATGGCCCAAGAGACCCAGTACTTC. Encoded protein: CASSLMAQETQYF.

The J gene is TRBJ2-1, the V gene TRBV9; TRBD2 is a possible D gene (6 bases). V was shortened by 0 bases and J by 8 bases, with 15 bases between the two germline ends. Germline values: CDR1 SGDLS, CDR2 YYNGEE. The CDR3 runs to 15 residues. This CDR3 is CASSVASGLGDEQFF. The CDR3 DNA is TGTGCCAGCAGCGTAGCCTCGGGACTTGGGGATGAGCAGTTCTTC.

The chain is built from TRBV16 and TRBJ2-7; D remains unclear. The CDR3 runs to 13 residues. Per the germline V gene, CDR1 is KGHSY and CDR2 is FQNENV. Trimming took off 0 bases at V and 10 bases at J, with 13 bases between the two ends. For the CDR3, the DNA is TGTGCCAGCAGCCAATCCCAGGATGGTACACAGTACTTC. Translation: CASSQSQDGTQYF.